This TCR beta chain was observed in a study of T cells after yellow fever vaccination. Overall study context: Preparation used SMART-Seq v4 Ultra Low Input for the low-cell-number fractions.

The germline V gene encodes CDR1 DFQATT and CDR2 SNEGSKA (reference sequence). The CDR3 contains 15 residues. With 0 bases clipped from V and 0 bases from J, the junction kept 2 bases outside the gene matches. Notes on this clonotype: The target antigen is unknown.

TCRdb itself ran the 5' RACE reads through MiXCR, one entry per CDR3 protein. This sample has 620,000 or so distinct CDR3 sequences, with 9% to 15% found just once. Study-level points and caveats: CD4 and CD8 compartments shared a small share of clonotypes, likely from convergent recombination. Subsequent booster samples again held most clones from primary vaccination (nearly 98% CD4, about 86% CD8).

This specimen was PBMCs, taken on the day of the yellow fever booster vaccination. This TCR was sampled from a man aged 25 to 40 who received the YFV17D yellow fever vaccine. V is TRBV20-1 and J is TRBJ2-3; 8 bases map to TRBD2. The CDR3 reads CSARDSSGSTDTQYF. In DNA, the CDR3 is TGCAGTGCTAGAGATTCTAGCGGGAGCACAGATACGCAGTATTTT.